This paragraph reports one TCR beta chain. The antigen remains unidentified. The data derive from a study of response to subunit inactivated influenza vaccine. General study findings and limits: The study's authors posited that every seasonal influenza vaccination enlists few new T cells.

Germline V gene lookup returns CDR1 SGHRS and CDR2 YFSETQ. The junction had 7 bases not matched to a gene; V was cut back by 4 bases and J by 6 bases. This CDR3 contains 14 residues. TCRdb recomputed calls from the RT-PCR reads with MiXCR, one row per CDR3 protein. The sample has 450,000 to 550,000 distinct CDR3 sequences, roughly 25% seen once. The rearrangement joins TRBV5-1 to TRBJ1-1; 9 bases match TRBD1. This TCR came from a man aged 45-65 years who received an inactivated influenza vaccine. The source was CD4+ T cells sorted from PBMCs, collected more than 4 days after vaccination. The CDR3 sequence: CASSAQGAVAEAFF. The DNA for the CDR3 is TGCGCCAGCAGCGCACAGGGGGCGGTCGCTGAAGCTTTCTTT.